Listed below are T cell receptor beta chains from one sample, sequenced in a study of T-cell memory formation after mild COVID-19. MiXCR was run by TCRdb on the 5' RACE reads, yielding one entry per CDR3 protein. The data hold roughly 350,000 distinct CDR3 sequences, with roughly 21% observed a single time. The specimen was PBMCs or a T cell subset sorted from them (not recorded which). These receptors came from an adult woman who had mild COVID-19 (a few samples of this study predate the infection). Cell type and time point are not known. Each CDR3 is given with its conserved first and last residue. D genes are given only for firm matches. Clone size is not always given. Where it is, it says once, few, many or a class for expanded clones.

d_call,v_call,j_call,clone_size,cdr3_nt,cdr3_aa
TRBD2,TRBV6-5,TRBJ2-1,-,TGTGCCAGCAGTCGGACTAGCGGGGGTTACAATGAGCAGTTCTTC,CASSRTSGGYNEQFF
-,TRBV3-1,TRBJ1-1,-,TGTGCCAGCAGGCTTGGACAGAACACTGAAGCTTTCTTT,CASRLGQNTEAFF
TRBD1,TRBV5-1,TRBJ2-6,few,TGCGCCAGCAGCTGGGGACAGGCTGGGGCCAACGTCCTGACTTTC,CASSWGQAGANVLTF
-,TRBV4-1,TRBJ1-2,few,TGCGCCAGCAGCCCGACAGAGAGCTATGGCTACACCTTC,CASSPTESYGYTF
TRBD1,TRBV12-3/TRBV12-4,TRBJ2-1,many,TGTGCCAGCAGTTCTCACCCAGGGACAGGAGGCTACAATGAGCAGTTCTTC,CASSSHPGTGGYNEQFF
-,TRBV4-2,TRBJ1-2,many,TGTGCCAGCAGCCAAGCCTCAGGCGGACACCGATGGGGTGGCTACACCTTC,CASSQASGGHRWGGYTF
TRBD2,TRBV5-1,TRBJ2-1,few,TGCGCCAGCAGTCCAACCGGGACTAGCGGGGGGGCCGGGTACAATGAGCAGTTCTTC,CASSPTGTSGGAGYNEQFF
-,TRBV29-1,TRBJ2-4,-,TGCAGCGTTGAACTAGCAGCCAAAAACATTCAGTACTTC,CSVELAAKNIQYF
TRBD1,TRBV20-1,TRBJ1-2,-,TGCAGTGCTAGAGGACAGGGGGGCGATTTTAACTATGGCTACACCTTC,CSARGQGGDFNYGYTF
TRBD1,TRBV19,TRBJ2-1,-,TGTGCCAGTAGTATTCGACAGGGGGCTACCTACAATGAGCAGTTCTTC,CASSIRQGATYNEQFF
TRBD1,TRBV7-6,TRBJ2-6,once,TGTGCCAGCAGCTTAAAGGGGACAGGGAGATCTGGGGCCAACGTCCTGACTTTC,CASSLKGTGRSGANVLTF
-,TRBV14,TRBJ1-4,-,TGTGCCAGCAGCCAAGAAACAGGGAAGGGGGAAAAACTGTTTTTT,CASSQETGKGEKLFF
-,TRBV3-1,TRBJ1-1,-,TGTGCCAGCAGCCGCAGGGGTTCCACTGAAGCTTTCTTT,CASSRRGSTEAFF
-,TRBV10-3,TRBJ2-1,-,TGTGCCATGAGATCGGACCAAGAGCAGTTCTTC,CAMRSDQEQFF
-,TRBV6-2/TRBV6-3,TRBJ2-2,-,TGTGCCAGCAGTTATGGTGCTAGCGTCCTGAACACCGGGGAGCTGTTTTTT,CASSYGASVLNTGELFF
-,TRBV15,TRBJ1-1,few,TGTGCCACCAGCAGACAATTCGTGCCGGGACCCCTGAACACTGAAGCTTTCTTT,CATSRQFVPGPLNTEAFF
-,TRBV7-8,TRBJ2-7,-,TGTGCCAGCAGCCCGCCCCTCAGGACCTCCCTAAGGGAGCAGTACTTC,CASSPPLRTSLREQYF
-,TRBV20-1,TRBJ1-1,few,TGCAGTGCTAGAGGCCTTGGGGGAGCTTTCTTT,CSARGLGGAFF
TRBD1,TRBV12-3/TRBV12-4,TRBJ1-6,few,TGTGCCAGCAGTTTCTACGGGACAGGGGACTCACCCCTCCACTTT,CASSFYGTGDSPLHF
-,TRBV12-3/TRBV12-4,TRBJ2-3,-,TGTGCCAGCAGTTTAGGCAGGTTCGGGGCAGATACGCAGTATTTT,CASSLGRFGADTQYF
TRBD1,TRBV9,TRBJ1-2,few,TGTGCCAGCAGCGTAGAGCCGACAGGGAACTATGGCTACACCTTC,CASSVEPTGNYGYTF
-,TRBV24-1,TRBJ2-3,few,TGTGCCACCAGTGTCTCAGGGGTACAGGATACGCAGTATTTT,CATSVSGVQDTQYF